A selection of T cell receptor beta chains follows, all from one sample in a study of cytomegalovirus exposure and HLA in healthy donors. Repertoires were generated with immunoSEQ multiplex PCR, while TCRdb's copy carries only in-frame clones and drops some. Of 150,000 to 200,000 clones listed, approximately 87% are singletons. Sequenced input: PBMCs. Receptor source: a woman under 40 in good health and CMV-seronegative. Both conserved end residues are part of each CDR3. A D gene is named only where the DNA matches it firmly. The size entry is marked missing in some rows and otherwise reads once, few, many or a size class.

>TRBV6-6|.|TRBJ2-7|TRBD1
TGTGCCGTACGCCGAAACCGGGACAGGGTCTACGAGCAGTACTTC
CAVRRNRDRVYEQYF
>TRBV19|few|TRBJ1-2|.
TGTGCCAGTAGCGACGGGTCCTATGGCTACACCTTC
CASSDGSYGYTF
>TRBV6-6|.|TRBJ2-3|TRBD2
TGTGCCAGCAGTCCTGCGGGGGGCCCCGCAGATACGCAGTATTTT
CASSPAGGPADTQYF
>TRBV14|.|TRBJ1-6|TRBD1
TGTGCCAGCAGCCCGGGACAGGGGTTTTCACCCCTCCACTTT
CASSPGQGFSPLHF
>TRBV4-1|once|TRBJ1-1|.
TGCGCCAGCACCCTCGAGGGAGGGTTGAACACTGAAGCTTTCTTT
CASTLEGGLNTEAFF
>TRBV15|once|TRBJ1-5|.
TGTGCCACCAGCAGAGAAGGGCAGGGGACCCAGCCCCAGCATTTT
CATSREGQGTQPQHF
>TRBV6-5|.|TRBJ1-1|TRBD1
TGTGCCAGCACAGGGGGCACTGAAGCTTTCTTT
CASTGGTEAFF
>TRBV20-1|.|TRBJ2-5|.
TGCAGTCAGGGCAGCCAAGAGACCCAGTACTTC
CSQGSQETQYF
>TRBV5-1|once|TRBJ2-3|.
TGCGCCAGCAGCAACTTAGGGGGGGAAGATACGCAGTATTTT
CASSNLGGEDTQYF
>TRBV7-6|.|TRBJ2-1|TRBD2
TGTGCCAGCAGCATCTTAGCGGGGGAGAACAATGAGCAGTTCTTC
CASSILAGENNEQFF
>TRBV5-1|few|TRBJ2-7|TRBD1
TGCGCCAGCAGCTTGGTACAGGGGCCATACGAGCAGTACTTC
CASSLVQGPYEQYF